A single sample is the source of the 17 T cell receptor beta chains below, sequenced in a study of human T cells and chemical hapten exposure. Indicated time point: pre-sensitization, week 0. The treatment: therapeutic diphenylcyclopropenone sensitization with weekly scalp DPC. TCRdb re-derived calls from the RACE reads in MiXCR, one entry per CDR3 protein. Of about 80,000 distinct CDR3 sequences detected, 13% to 15% appear once; the ten largest clones hold approximately 4.6%. Specimen: whole blood, collected in connection with sensitization to the hapten diphenylcyclopropenone (DPC). The receptor source for this set is a woman between 45 and 60 years old with alopecia areata. Some clones in this sample may be carry-over from other donors' samples.

V and J are TRBV7-2 and TRBJ2-5; 13 positions agree with TRBD2. This CDR3 region has 16 residues. Per the germline V gene, CDR1 is SGHTA and CDR2 is FQGNSA. J was trimmed by 2 bases and V by 5 bases; bases with no gene match: 5. The DNA of the CDR3 is TGTGCCAGCAGCCGGGGACTAGCGGGACCTCAAGAGACCCAGTACTTC. Translation: CASSRGLAGPQETQYF.

In this sample, this clonotype turned up a few times. This chain connects TRBV12-3 or TRBV12-4 to TRBJ2-7; TRBD2 matches 7 bases. V lost 2 bases to trimming and J lost 5 bases; unmatched junction nucleotides: 0. This CDR3 contains 12 residues. The CDR3 DNA reads TGTGCCAGCAGTTTAAGCGGGAACGAGCAGTACTTC. This sequence encodes CASSLSGNEQYF.

The chain employs TRBV6-2 or TRBV6-3 and TRBJ2-3; 8 bases agree with TRBD2. The germline V gene encodes CDR1 MNHEY and CDR2 SVGEGT. Trimming took 5 bases from V and 4 from J; bases not matched to a gene: 2. This CDR3 is 13 amino acids long. CDR3 nucleotide sequence: TGTGCCAGCAGTGGACTAGCCTCAGATACGCAGTATTTT. Protein sequence: CASSGLASDTQYF.

This clonotype was seen many times. The chain carries TRBV29-1 and TRBJ1-1; D gene unclear. The CDR3 runs 11 residues. Germline values: CDR1 SQVTM, CDR2 ANQGSEA. V was clipped by 5 bases and J by 4 bases, with 8 bases between them. The CDR3 reads CSVSGFTEAFF. DNA for the CDR3: TGCAGCGTTAGTGGGTTCACTGAAGCTTTCTTT.

This clonotype was seen at least ten times. The rearrangement joins TRBV7-8 to TRBJ1-2; perhaps TRBD1 as D (5 bases). Germline loops: CDR1 SGHVS, CDR2 FQNEAQ. The CDR3 is 17 residues long. Between the trimmed V and J ends, which lost 5 bases and 1 base, there was a span of 20 bases. The CDR3 sequence is CASSRTHGGSSNYGYTF. The DNA of the CDR3 is TGTGCCAGCAGCCGTACTCATGGGGGGAGTAGTAACTATGGCTACACCTTC. The whole variable domain, remainder taken from reference TRBV7-8 and TRBJ1-2, is GAGVSQSPRYKVAKRGQDVALRCDPISGHVSLFWYQQALGQGPEFLTYFQNEAQLDKSGLPSDRFFAERPEGSVSTLKIQRTQQEDSAVYLCASSRTHGGSSNYGYTFGSGTRLTVV.

The chain links TRBV7-8 to TRBJ2-1, with D perhaps TRBD2 (5 bases). The V and J ends lost 2 bases and 9 bases respectively, with 17 bases between them. The CDR3 covers 15 residues. Germline-derived CDR1 and CDR2 are SGHVS and FQNEAQ. The CDR3 region is CASSLLMVSRGEQFF. CDR3 DNA: TGTGCCAGCAGCTTACTAATGGTTAGCCGGGGTGAGCAGTTCTTC.

V and J are TRBV28 and TRBJ1-5; 7 bases are a match to TRBD1. CDR3 length equals 15 residues. V shed 8 bases and J 6 bases; nucleotides not matched to a gene: 13. Per the germline V gene, CDR1 is MDHEN and CDR2 is SYDVKM. The CDR3 DNA is TGTGCCAGCTGGGGGAACAGGGGCCTGGCTCAGCCCCAGCATTTT. Protein product: CASWGNRGLAQPQHF.

J is TRBJ2-2 and V is TRBV7-9, with D perhaps TRBD2 (6 bases). CDR1 is SEHNR and CDR2 is FQNEAQ in the germline V gene (reference sequence). V was trimmed by 5 bases and J by 8 bases, leaving 24 bases between them. CDR3 length: 17 amino acids. CDR3 protein: CASSPKGPGTSSGELFF. CDR3 coding DNA: TGTGCCAGCAGCCCCAAGGGCCCCGGGACTTCTTCTGGGGAGCTGTTTTTT.

V usage is TRBV13 and J usage is TRBJ2-2; 8 bases are shared with TRBD2. CDR3 length: 16 amino acids. The J segment lost 5 bases and the V segment lost 3 bases, leaving 8 bases of the junction unmatched. Per the germline V gene, CDR1 is PRHDT and CDR2 is FYEKMQ (reference sequence). CDR3 protein: CASSFGAGVRTGELFF. CDR3 DNA sequence: TGTGCCAGCAGCTTCGGAGCGGGAGTTCGTACCGGGGAGCTGTTTTTT. Full variable domain (outside the CDR3, taken from reference TRBV13 and TRBJ2-2): AAGVIQSPRHLIKEKRETATLKCYPIPRHDTVYWYQQGPGQDPQFLISFYEKMQSDKGSIPDRFSAQQFSDYHSELNMSSLELGDSALYFCASSFGAGVRTGELFFGEGSRLTVL.

This clonotype was counted between two and nine times. The chain couples TRBV12-3 or TRBV12-4 to TRBJ2-5; possibly TRBD2 for D (6 bases). V was trimmed by 5 bases and J by 4 bases, leaving 20 bases between them. This CDR3 is 16 amino acids long. Here the CDR3 reads CASSPSFGPGGETQYF. Written as DNA, the CDR3 is TGTGCCAGCAGTCCCTCCTTTGGGCCCGGGGGAGAGACCCAGTACTTC.

This clonotype was detected ten times or more. V and J are TRBV2 and TRBJ1-6; TRBD1 aligns across 9 bases. CDR3 length: 13 amino acids. J gave up 8 bases and V 11 bases, and 7 bases lay outside the gene matches. Germline-derived CDR1 and CDR2 are SNHLY and FYNNEI. CDR3 nucleotides: TGTGCCGTAAATCGGGACAGGGATTCACCCCTCCACTTT. Its protein is CAVNRDRDSPLHF.

The chain is built from TRBV27 and TRBJ2-6; D not certain. V gave up 1 base and J gave up 1 base, with 5 bases separating them. Germline lookup yields CDR1 MNHEY and CDR2 SMNVEV (reference sequence). This CDR3 region has 15 residues. CDR3 region: CASSLWGSGANVLTF. The DNA for the CDR3 is TGTGCCAGCAGTTTATGGGGTTCTGGGGCCAACGTCCTGACTTTC.

This clonotype occurred many times. The chain uses TRBV6-6 and TRBJ2-5; D perhaps matches TRBD2 (5 bases). V shed 7 bases and J shed 5 bases, with 20 bases lying between them. The germline CDR1 and CDR2 sequences are MNHNY and SVGAGI (reference sequence). CDR3 size: 15 residues. The CDR3 here is CASTRRRGYEETQYF. Written as DNA, the CDR3 is TGTGCCAGCACACGCCGTAGAGGGTACGAGGAGACCCAGTACTTC.

This clonotype was found a few times. The V gene is TRBV12-3 or TRBV12-4, the J gene TRBJ2-1, with D unresolved. This CDR3 region has 17 residues. V shed 3 bases and J shed 7 bases, with 22 bases lying between them. The CDR3 here is CASSFSSRVRQVNEQFF. The CDR3 DNA reads TGTGCCAGCAGTTTTTCGTCAAGGGTTCGTCAGGTGAATGAGCAGTTCTTC.

The chain employs TRBV7-6 and TRBJ2-5, with TRBD1 as a possible D gene (5 bases). V was pared by 0 bases and J by 3 bases, with 11 bases between. Per germline, CDR1 SGHVS and CDR2 FNYEAQ. There are 15 residues in the CDR3. The CDR3 sequence is CASSLAGRNEETQYF. CDR3 in DNA: TGTGCCAGCAGCTTAGCGGGGCGGAACGAAGAGACCCAGTACTTC.

This clonotype was seen a few times. This chain joins TRBV5-1 and TRBJ2-5, with 13 bases aligning to TRBD2. Germline trimming cut 7 bases from V and 1 base from J; bases unmatched to any gene: 4. The V gene's germline CDR1 is SGHRS and CDR2 YFSETQ. The CDR3 has 15 amino acids. In DNA form, the CDR3 reads TGCGCCAGCGGGGGGACTAGCGGGATCCAAGAGACCCAGTACTTC. Amino acids: CASGGTSGIQETQYF.

This clonotype has just a few counts. The genes are TRBV20-1 and TRBJ2-3, with 9 bases that match TRBD2. V trimming: 1 base; J trimming: 2 bases; junction bases outside the gene matches: 4. The germline V gene has CDR1 DFQATT and CDR2 SNEGSKA (reference sequence). The CDR3 runs 15 residues. The CDR3 DNA follows: TGCAGTGCTAGAGCGACTAGCGGAAACACAGATACGCAGTATTTT. Its protein product is CSARATSGNTDTQYF.